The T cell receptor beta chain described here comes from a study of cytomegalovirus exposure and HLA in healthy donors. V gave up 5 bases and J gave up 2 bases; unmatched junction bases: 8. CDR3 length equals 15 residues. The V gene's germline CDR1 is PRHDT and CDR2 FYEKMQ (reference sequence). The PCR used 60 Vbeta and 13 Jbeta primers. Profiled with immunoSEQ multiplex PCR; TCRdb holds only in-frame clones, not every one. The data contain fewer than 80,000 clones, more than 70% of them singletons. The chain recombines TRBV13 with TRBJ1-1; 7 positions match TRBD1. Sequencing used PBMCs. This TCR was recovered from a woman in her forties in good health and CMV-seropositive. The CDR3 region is CASSRYRGSNTEAFF. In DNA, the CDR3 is TGTGCCAGCAGCAGATACAGGGGCTCCAACACTGAAGCTTTCTTT.